These T cell receptor beta chains were read from a single sample in a study of CD8+ T cells in alopecia areata. The data were produced by immunoSEQ multiplex PCR, yet TCRdb's version contains in-frame clones alone and is incomplete. Of approximately 130,000 clones listed, approximately 57% were seen once; the top ten hold more than 5%. The source was CD4+ T cells sorted from blood, collected at week 4, from a patient treated with tofacitinib. Every receptor here comes from a human donor with alopecia areata. The CDR3 runs from the conserved cysteine through the conserved F or W. The D gene is left open where the match is weak.

d_gene,v_gene,j_gene,CDR3aa
TRBD1,TRBV29-1,TRBJ2-3,CSVEDRVGFADTQYF
TRBD1,TRBV10-3,TRBJ1-2,CAIRGTEREGYTF
-,TRBV27,TRBJ1-1,CASNYRPGLNTEAFF
TRBD2,TRBV6-5,TRBJ2-7,CASIPRGRGGYEQYF
-,TRBV7-2,TRBJ2-7,CASSNGGHEQYF
TRBD1,TRBV5-1,TRBJ1-1,CASSSYDRVEAFF
-,TRBV5-1,TRBJ2-2,CASSRSYRGFATSTGELFF
-,TRBV10-3,TRBJ2-3,CAISESVANTQYF
TRBD1,TRBV19,TRBJ1-6,CASSFVDRGSPLHF
TRBD1,TRBV29-1,TRBJ2-5,CSVLNRTGHLQETQYF
-,TRBV10-3,TRBJ2-7,CAISESRQPADF
TRBD2,TRBV29-1,TRBJ2-7,CSVDAGGSYEQYF
TRBD1,TRBV28,TRBJ2-4,CASSSLGQGARNIQYF
-,TRBV4-2,TRBJ2-3,CASSQAGVDTQYF
-,TRBV9,TRBJ2-7,CASSVAPQGNEQYF
-,TRBV1,TRBJ1-1,CTSSPRPNTEAFF
-,TRBV30,TRBJ2-1,CACRPTESSYNEQFF
TRBD1,TRBV6-5,TRBJ1-5,CASSYLADRGNQPQHF
TRBD1,TRBV30,TRBJ1-2,CAWSVQGGPGYTF
TRBD1,TRBV7-3,TRBJ2-2,CASSSDRGELFF
TRBD2,TRBV10-3,TRBJ2-1,CAISPGLAERNEQFF
-,TRBV9,TRBJ2-3,CASSAVTSTDTQYF
-,TRBV7-2,TRBJ1-2,CASSLALPQGFTNYGYTF
-,TRBV5-1,TRBJ2-6,CASSLDYPSGANVLTF
-,TRBV28,TRBJ1-1,CASSATGSVFAEAFF
TRBD2,TRBV29-1,TRBJ2-3,CSVEGRGGTDTQYF
-,TRBV6-6,TRBJ1-3,CASSYPGDSGNTIYF
TRBD1,TRBV5-6,TRBJ2-5,CASSFTGTEETQYF
-,TRBV29-1,TRBJ2-7,CSASGETYEQYF
TRBD1,TRBV7-8,TRBJ2-4,CASSPRTGAENIQYF
-,TRBV4-3,TRBJ1-6,CASSQEMAGLLHF
TRBD2,TRBV4-3,TRBJ2-5,CASSQDHWSSGYQETQYF
TRBD2,TRBV2,TRBJ2-1,CASTGGPGEQFF
-,TRBV28,TRBJ2-5,CASSLYGRTQETQYF
-,TRBV5-6,TRBJ2-5,CASSLISGEETQYF
TRBD2,TRBV4-1,TRBJ2-1,CASSHEGLAGSSYNEQFF
TRBD1,TRBV9,TRBJ2-5,CASSVTPNPGTGLKQETQYF
-,TRBV7-9,TRBJ2-3,CASSFFTDTQYF
TRBD1,TRBV19,TRBJ2-7,CASSIGGTAPYEQYF
-,TRBV18,TRBJ1-4,CASSPRRVATNEKLFF
-,TRBV6-1,TRBJ2-7,CASSERRTSSEQYF
-,TRBV11-1,TRBJ2-7,CASSRPTGRQYF
TRBD2,TRBV28,TRBJ2-4,CASSLVSGRRGNIQYF
TRBD1,TRBV7-8,TRBJ2-2,CASSRTGRTGELFF
-,TRBV10-3,TRBJ1-6,CAIRRSTQDSPLHF
-,TRBV9,TRBJ1-2,CASSVDPLFSNYGYTF
-,TRBV7-8,TRBJ2-4,CASSVGNSKNIQYF
-,TRBV15,TRBJ2-5,CATSRDPGGEETQYF
-,TRBV4-3,TRBJ2-6,CASSQGVQGGSGANVLTF